The present entry profiles one TCR beta chain with its context. This record belongs to a study of blood T cell repertoires in COVID-19. About the study: COVID-19 samples collected from the United States, Italy and Spain covered acute and convalescent phases.

V lost 6 bases to trimming and J lost 4 bases, with 17 bases between them. The CDR3 sequence is 15 residues long. Per the germline V gene, CDR1 is SGHAT and CDR2 is FQNNGV. Seattle's enrolled individuals joined amid active infection and were then monitored longitudinally. In the study's own analysis: For nucleated cells, counts were estimated from reference gene primer amplification. Sequenced by immunoSEQ multiplex PCR; TCRdb stores in-frame clones only, minus some. The V and J calls and clone size come from that table; D and trimming were worked out from the DNA. The data contain 55,000 to 70,000 clones, 75% to 95% of them singletons.

The receptor's source is a man aged 35 to 55 with COVID-19, enrolled during active disease. The V and J genes are TRBV11-2 and TRBJ2-3, with D possibly matching TRBD2 (7 bases). What was sequenced was peripheral blood. The CDR3 nucleotides are TGTGCCAGCAGTCACACGGCGGGGGCCCCAGATACGCAGTATTTT. This gives the protein CASSHTAGAPDTQYF.